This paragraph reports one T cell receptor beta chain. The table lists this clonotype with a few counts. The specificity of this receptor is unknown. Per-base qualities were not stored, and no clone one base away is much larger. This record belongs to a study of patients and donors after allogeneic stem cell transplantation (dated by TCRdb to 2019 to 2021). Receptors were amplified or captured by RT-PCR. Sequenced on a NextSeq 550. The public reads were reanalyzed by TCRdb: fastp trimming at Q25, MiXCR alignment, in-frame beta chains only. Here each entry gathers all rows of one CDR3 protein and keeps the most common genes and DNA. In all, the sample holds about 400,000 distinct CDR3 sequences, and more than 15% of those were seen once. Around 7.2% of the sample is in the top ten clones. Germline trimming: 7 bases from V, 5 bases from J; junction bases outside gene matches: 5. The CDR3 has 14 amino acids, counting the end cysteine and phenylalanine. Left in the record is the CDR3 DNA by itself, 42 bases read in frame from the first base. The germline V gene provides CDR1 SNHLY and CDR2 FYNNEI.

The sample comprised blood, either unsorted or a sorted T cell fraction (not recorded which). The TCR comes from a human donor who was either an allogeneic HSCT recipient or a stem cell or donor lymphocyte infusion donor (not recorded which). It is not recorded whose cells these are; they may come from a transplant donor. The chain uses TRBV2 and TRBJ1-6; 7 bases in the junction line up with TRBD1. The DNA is TGTGCCAGCAAGAAGGGACAGCATAATTCACCCCTCCACTTT. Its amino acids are CASKKGQHNSPLHF. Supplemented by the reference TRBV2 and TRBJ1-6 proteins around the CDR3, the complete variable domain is EPEVTQTPSHQVTQMGQEVILRCVPISNHLYFYWYRQILGQKVEFLVSFYNNEISEKSEIFDDQFSVERPDGSNFTLKIRSTKLEDSAMYFCASKKGQHNSPLHFGNGTRLTVT.